This T cell receptor beta chain is drawn from a study of T cell changes during pregnancy in multiple sclerosis. Assay: immunoSEQ multiplex PCR; the TCRdb copy retains only in-frame clones and omits some. The sample carries about 83,000 clones, roughly nine tenths recorded once. The receptor's source is a female donor in good health, serving as a control in a pregnancy study. Some clones in this sample may be carry-over from other donors' samples. This specimen consisted of PBMCs, obtained in the first trimester of pregnancy.

CDR3 protein: CASSQVASGGYGYTF. CDR3 in DNA: TGCGCCAGCAGCCAAGTCGCGTCAGGAGGCTATGGCTACACCTTC. V gene TRBV4-3 combines with J gene TRBJ1-2; D uncertain. V was cut by 1 base and J by 4 bases, with 13 bases left in between. Germline CDR1 and CDR2: LGHNA and YSLEER. CDR3 length: 15 residues.